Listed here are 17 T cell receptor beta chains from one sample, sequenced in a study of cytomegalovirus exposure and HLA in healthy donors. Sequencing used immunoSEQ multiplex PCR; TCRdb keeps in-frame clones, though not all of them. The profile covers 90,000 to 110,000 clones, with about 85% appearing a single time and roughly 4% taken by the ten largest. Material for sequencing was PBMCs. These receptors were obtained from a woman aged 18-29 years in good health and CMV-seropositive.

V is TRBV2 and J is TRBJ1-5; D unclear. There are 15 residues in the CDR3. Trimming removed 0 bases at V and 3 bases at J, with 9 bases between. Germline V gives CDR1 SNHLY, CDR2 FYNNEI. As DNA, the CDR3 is TGTGCCAGCAGTGAAGCGCTCGGGAACAATCAGCCCCAGCATTTT. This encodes CASSEALGNNQPQHF.

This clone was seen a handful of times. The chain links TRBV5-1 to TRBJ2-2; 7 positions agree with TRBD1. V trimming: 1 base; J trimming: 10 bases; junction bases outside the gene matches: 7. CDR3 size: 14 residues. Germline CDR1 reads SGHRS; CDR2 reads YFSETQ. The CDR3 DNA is TGCGCCAGCAGCTTGACAGGGGAATCAGAGGAGCTGTTTTTT. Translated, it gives CASSLTGESEELFF. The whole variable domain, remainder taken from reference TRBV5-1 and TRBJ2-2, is KAGVTQTPRYLIKTRGQQVTLSCSPISGHRSVSWYQQTPGQGLQFLFEYFSETQRNKGNFPGRFSGRQFSNSRSEMNVSTLELGDSALYLCASSLTGESEELFFGEGSRLTVL.

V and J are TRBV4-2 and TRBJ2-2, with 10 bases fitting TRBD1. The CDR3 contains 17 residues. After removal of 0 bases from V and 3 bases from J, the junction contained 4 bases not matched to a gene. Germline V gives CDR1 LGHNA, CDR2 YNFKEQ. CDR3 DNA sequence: TGTGCCAGCAGCCAAGAAGCGGGACAGGGGCACACCGGGGAGCTGTTTTTT. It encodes CASSQEAGQGHTGELFF.

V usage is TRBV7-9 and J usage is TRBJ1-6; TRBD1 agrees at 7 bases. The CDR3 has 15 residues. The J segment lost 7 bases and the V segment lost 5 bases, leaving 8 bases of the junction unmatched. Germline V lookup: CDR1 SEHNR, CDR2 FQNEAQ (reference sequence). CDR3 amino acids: CASSNPQGINSPLHF. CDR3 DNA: TGTGCCAGCAGCAATCCACAGGGGATCAATTCACCCCTCCACTTT.

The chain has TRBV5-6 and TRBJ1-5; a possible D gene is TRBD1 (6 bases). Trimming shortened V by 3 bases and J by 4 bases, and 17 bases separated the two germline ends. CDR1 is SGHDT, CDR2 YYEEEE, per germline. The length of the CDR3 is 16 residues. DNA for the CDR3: TGTGCCAGCAGCTCCCTAACTAAAGGGGGTAATCAGCCCCAGCATTTT. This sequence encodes CASSSLTKGGNQPQHF.

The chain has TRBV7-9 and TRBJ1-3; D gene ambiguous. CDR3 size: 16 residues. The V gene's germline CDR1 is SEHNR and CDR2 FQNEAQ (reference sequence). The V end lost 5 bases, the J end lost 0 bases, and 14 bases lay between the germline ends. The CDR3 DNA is TGTGCCAGCAGCCCACCCTCGCCAGGCTCTGGAAACACCATATATTTT. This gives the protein CASSPPSPGSGNTIYF.

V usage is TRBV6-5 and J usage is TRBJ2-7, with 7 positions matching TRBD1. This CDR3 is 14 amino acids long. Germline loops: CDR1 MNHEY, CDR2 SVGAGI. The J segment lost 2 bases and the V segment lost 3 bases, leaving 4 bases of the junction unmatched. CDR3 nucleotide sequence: TGTGCCAGCAGTTATGACAGGGCCACCTACGAGCAGTACTTC. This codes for CASSYDRATYEQYF.

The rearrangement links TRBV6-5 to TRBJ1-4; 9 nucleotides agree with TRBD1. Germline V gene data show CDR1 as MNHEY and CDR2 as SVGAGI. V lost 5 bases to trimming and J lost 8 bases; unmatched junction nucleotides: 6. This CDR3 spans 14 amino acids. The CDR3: CASSRTGETEKLFF. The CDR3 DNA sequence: TGTGCCAGCAGTAGGACAGGGGAGACAGAAAAACTGTTTTTT.

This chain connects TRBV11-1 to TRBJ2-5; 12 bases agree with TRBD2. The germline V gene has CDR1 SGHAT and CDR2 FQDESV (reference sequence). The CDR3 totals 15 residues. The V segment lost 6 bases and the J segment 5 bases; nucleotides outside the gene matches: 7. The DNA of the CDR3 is TGTGCCAGCAGGCCGACTAGCGGGGGAGTGGAGACCCAGTACTTC. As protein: CASRPTSGGVETQYF.

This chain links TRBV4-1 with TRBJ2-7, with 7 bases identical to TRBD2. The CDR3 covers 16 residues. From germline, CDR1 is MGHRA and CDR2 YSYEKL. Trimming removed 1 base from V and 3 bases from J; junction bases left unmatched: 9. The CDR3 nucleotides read TGCGCCAGCAGCCAAGGCGGGGGTCAGGGCCTCTACGAGCAGTACTTC. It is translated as CASSQGGGQGLYEQYF.

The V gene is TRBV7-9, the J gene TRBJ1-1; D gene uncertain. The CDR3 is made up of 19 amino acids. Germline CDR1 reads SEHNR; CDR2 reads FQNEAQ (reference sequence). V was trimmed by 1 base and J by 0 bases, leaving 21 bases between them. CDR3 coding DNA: TGTGCCAGCAGCTTAGGGAGGGTGTTCGGCGCGCGGATGAACACTGAAGCTTTCTTT. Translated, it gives CASSLGRVFGARMNTEAFF.

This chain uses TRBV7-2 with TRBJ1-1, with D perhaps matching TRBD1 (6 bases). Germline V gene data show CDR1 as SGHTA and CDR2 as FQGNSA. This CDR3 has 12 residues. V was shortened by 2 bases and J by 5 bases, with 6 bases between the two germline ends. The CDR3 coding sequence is TGTGCCAGCAGCTTAACAGGGACTGAAGCTTTCTTT. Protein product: CASSLTGTEAFF.

The DNA of the CDR3 is TGTGCCAGCAGCCCACTAGGCTTCTATGGCTACACCTTC. Translating it yields CASSPLGFYGYTF. This sequence joins TRBV7-9 and TRBJ1-2; D is unresolved. The CDR3 has 13 amino acids. Deletions cut 5 bases from V and 4 bases from J, with 11 bases between. The germline gives CDR1 SEHNR, CDR2 FQNEAQ (reference sequence).

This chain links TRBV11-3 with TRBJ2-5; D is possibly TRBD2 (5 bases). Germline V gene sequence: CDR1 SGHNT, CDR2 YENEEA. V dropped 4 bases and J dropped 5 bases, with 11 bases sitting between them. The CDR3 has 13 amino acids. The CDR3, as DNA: TGTGCCAGCAGCTCGAGGGTAGGGGAGACCCAGTACTTC. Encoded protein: CASSSRVGETQYF.

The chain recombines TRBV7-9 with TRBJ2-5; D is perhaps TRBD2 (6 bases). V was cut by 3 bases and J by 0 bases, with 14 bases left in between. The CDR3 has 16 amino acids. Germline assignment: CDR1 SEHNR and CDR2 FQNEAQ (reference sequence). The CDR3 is CASSLVSGTYQETQYF. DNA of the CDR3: TGTGCCAGCAGCTTGGTTAGCGGAACCTACCAAGAGACCCAGTACTTC. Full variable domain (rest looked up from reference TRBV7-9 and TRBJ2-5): DTGVSQNPRHKITKRGQNVTFRCDPISEHNRLYWYRQTLGQGPEFLTYFQNEAQLEKSRLLSDRFSAERPKGSFSTLEIQRTEQGDSAMYLCASSLVSGTYQETQYFGPGTRLLVL.

The CDR3, as DNA: TGTGCCAGCAGGGCACCGGGGGGGATCGGAAACACCATATATTTT. It yields the protein CASRAPGGIGNTIYF. The rearrangement links TRBV28 to TRBJ1-3; possibly TRBD1 for D (5 bases). This CDR3 spans 15 amino acids. The V end was cut by 6 bases, the J end by 4 bases, with 16 bases between. In germline, CDR1 is MDHEN, CDR2 SYDVKM.

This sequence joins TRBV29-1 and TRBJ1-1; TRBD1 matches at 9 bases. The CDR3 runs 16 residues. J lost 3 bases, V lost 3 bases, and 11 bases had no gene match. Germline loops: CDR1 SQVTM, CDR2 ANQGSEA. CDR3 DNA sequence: TGCAGCGTTGACTGGACAGGGGCCTCGTCGTACACTGAAGCTTTCTTT. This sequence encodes CSVDWTGASSYTEAFF.